This T cell receptor (beta chain) was documented in a study of blood T cell repertoires in COVID-19. Background on the study: From the United States, Italy and Spain came samples of acute and convalescent COVID-19. The analysed material was cDNA or gDNA that came from T cells, B-cell-depleted T cells, or PBMCs.

CDR3 length: 18 amino acids. CDR1 is SGHVS, CDR2 FNYEAQ, per germline. The trim removed 1 base at V and 0 bases at J, leaving 9 bases unmatched. In the authors' workflow: By means of reference gene primer amplification, nucleated cell counts were estimated. This table comes from immunoSEQ multiplex PCR, and its TCRdb copy is limited to in-frame clones, with some not included. V and J calls and clone size come straight from that table; D and trimming were deduced from the DNA. The table records tens of thousands of clones, about nine tenths of them present only once. The TCR was taken from a human donor in a cohort sampled during active COVID-19. The sequenced sample consisted of peripheral blood. The chain has TRBV7-6 and TRBJ2-5; 9 nucleotides line up with TRBD1. CDR3: CASSLGDGTGLYQETQYF. Written as DNA, the CDR3 is TGTGCCAGCAGCTTAGGGGACGGGACAGGGCTGTACCAAGAGACCCAGTACTTC.